The clone carrying this T cell receptor beta chain has only one observation. As yet, its antigen is unknown. The length of the CDR3 is 13 residues. Germline lookup yields CDR1 SGHTA and CDR2 FQGNSA. V gave up 4 bases and J gave up 14 bases, with 18 bases separating them. This sample is part of a study of breast tumors, draining lymph nodes, adjacent tissues. Study-wide points: Compared with lymph nodes, tumors were less diverse; compared with nontumor tissue, more. That most tumor T cells come from lymph nodes remained unproven.

TCRdb processed the multiplex PCR reads anew with MiXCR; each CDR3 protein has one entry. This table has about 31,000 distinct CDR3 sequences, 63% appearing once. The chain is built from TRBV7-2 and TRBJ2-1; D may match TRBD1 or TRBD2 (5 bases each). This TCR was recovered from a female donor with breast cancer. Some clones in this sample may be carry-over from other donors' samples. The sample taken for sequencing was breast tumor tissue. CDR3 loop: CASSSGTPRGKFF. The CDR3 DNA reads TGTGCCAGCAGCTCGGGGACGCCCCGGGGTAAGTTCTTC.